Each of the 23 T cell receptor beta chains below was sequenced from the same sample in a study of T-cell reconstitution after alpha-beta-depleted transplantation in children. Molecular barcoding with unique molecular identifiers was used for the TCRbeta library. TCRdb passed the PCR reads through MiXCR, listing each CDR3 protein once. This repertoire shows about 830,000 distinct CDR3 sequences, less than 20% found once; its top ten account for roughly 5%. Sequenced material: PBMCs, mostly from graft donor cells, taken 360 days after TCRalphabeta/CD19-depleted stem cell transplant. These receptors originate from a male patient younger than 18 who had a stem cell transplant for acute lymphoblastic leukemia, so the T cells may come from the graft donor.

The V call is TRBV27, the J call TRBJ2-7; 13 positions match TRBD2. The CDR3 length is 17 residues. Germline V gene data show CDR1 as MNHEY and CDR2 as SMNVEV (reference sequence). The V segment lost 4 bases and the J segment 4 bases; nucleotides outside the gene matches: 10. The CDR3 sequence: CASSYGITSGRVYEQYF. The DNA for the CDR3 is TGTGCCAGCAGTTATGGCATTACTAGCGGGAGGGTGTACGAGCAGTACTTC.

This clonotype turned up a few times. Here the CDR3 DNA reads TGTGCCAGCAGTCCGCGACAGGTTAGGGTAGATGGCTACACCTTC. It yields the protein CASSPRQVRVDGYTF. The chain couples TRBV12-3 or TRBV12-4 to TRBJ1-2, with D possibly matching TRBD1 (6 bases). This CDR3 is 15 amino acids long. V was trimmed by 5 bases and J by 6 bases, leaving 19 bases between them.

This chain connects TRBV5-1 to TRBJ2-5; unclear D gene. The CDR3 covers 13 residues. Per the germline V gene, CDR1 is SGHRS and CDR2 is YFSETQ. Trimming took off 5 bases at V and 2 bases at J, with 10 bases between the two ends. The DNA of the CDR3 is TGCGCCAGCAGGCGAGGCATACAAGAGACCCAGTACTTC. Translated, it gives CASRRGIQETQYF.

The chain uses TRBV5-6 and TRBJ1-5, with D unresolved. V was trimmed by 0 bases and J by 0 bases, leaving 7 bases between them. CDR1 is SGHDT, CDR2 YYEEEE, per germline. The CDR3 length is 15 residues. The CDR3 nucleotides read TGTGCCAGCAGCTTGGGGCATAATAGCAATCAGCCCCAGCATTTT. It encodes CASSLGHNSNQPQHF.

The count of this clonotype is one. The gene calls are TRBV12-3 or TRBV12-4 and TRBJ1-2, with 12 bases matching TRBD1. The ends lost 3 bases at V and 4 bases at J; junction bases unmatched: 3. The CDR3 consists of 15 residues. CDR3 DNA: TGTGCCAGCAGTTTCGGGACAGGGGGCTTCTATGGCTACACCTTC. Its protein product is CASSFGTGGFYGYTF.

Note on this clonotype: Given a much more abundant clone one base away, this may be a read error. The chain joins TRBV12-3 or TRBV12-4 to TRBJ2-1; D remains ambiguous. Trimming took 3 bases from V and 3 from J, leaving 9 bases between them. The CDR3 runs 14 residues. CDR3 sequence reads: CASSLRTDYNEQFF. The CDR3 DNA reads as TGTGCCAGCAGTTTGCGTACAGACTACAATGAGCAGTTCTTC.

This clonotype was counted only a few times. The rearrangement joins TRBV6-5 to TRBJ1-1; D may be TRBD1 (5 bases). CDR1 is MNHEY, CDR2 SVGAGI, per germline. This CDR3 is 17 amino acids long. Trimming took off 2 bases at V and 4 bases at J, with 20 bases between the two ends. The CDR3 region is CASSYGTDNYGGTEAFF. The CDR3 DNA is TGTGCCAGCAGTTACGGTACGGACAACTATGGGGGCACTGAAGCTTTCTTT.

This clonotype has a handful of counts. This chain joins TRBV2 and TRBJ2-1, with 9 bases identical to TRBD2. The V and J ends lost 10 bases and 2 bases, in that order; junction bases with no gene match: 6. The CDR3 sequence is 14 residues long. CDR1 SNHLY and CDR2 FYNNEI come from the germline V gene. CDR3 in DNA: TGTGCCACCCTAGGGACTAGCCCCTACAATGAGCAGTTCTTC. Amino acid sequence: CATLGTSPYNEQFF. The full variable domain, in which reference TRBV2 and TRBJ2-1 provide the parts outside the CDR3, is EPEVTQTPSHQVTQMGQEVILRCVPISNHLYFYWYRQILGQKVEFLVSFYNNEISEKSEIFDDQFSVERPDGSNFTLKIRSTKLEDSAMYFCATLGTSPYNEQFFGPGTRLTVL.

The chain uses TRBV4-1 and TRBJ2-1; a weak D match, TRBD2 (6 bases). V was pared by 5 bases and J by 4 bases, with 15 bases between. CDR3 length equals 15 residues. Germline V gene sequence: CDR1 MGHRA, CDR2 YSYEKL. The CDR3 region is CASSFTGEIYNEQFF. The DNA for the CDR3 is TGCGCCAGCAGCTTCACGGGGGAAATATACAATGAGCAGTTCTTC.

This clonotype has only a few counts. The CDR3 DNA is TGTGCCAGCAGTTACTCGGGGACTAGCGGTGACCAGTTCTTC. Protein product: CASSYSGTSGDQFF. This rearrangement joins TRBV6-2 or TRBV6-3 to TRBJ2-1, with 11 bases identical to TRBD2. V was pared by 0 bases and J by 13 bases, with 5 bases of the junction left unmatched. CDR3 length: 14 amino acids. Germline V gene lookup returns CDR1 MNHEY and CDR2 SVGEGT.

The chain employs TRBV7-9 and TRBJ2-4; TRBD2 is a possible D gene (6 bases). The germline CDR1 and CDR2 sequences are SEHNR and FQNEAQ (reference sequence). With 0 bases removed from V and 8 bases from J, the gap between germline ends came to 11 bases. This CDR3 is 14 amino acids long. The CDR3 DNA reads as TGTGCCAGCAGCTTAGCGCAGCGGGTGGACATTCAGTACTTC. It is translated as CASSLAQRVDIQYF. The full variable domain, completed using reference TRBV7-9 and TRBJ2-4, is DTGVSQNPRHKITKRGQNVTFRCDPISEHNRLYWYRQTLGQGPEFLTYFQNEAQLEKSRLLSDRFSAERPKGSFSTLEIQRTEQGDSAMYLCASSLAQRVDIQYFGAGTRLSVL.

The chain uses TRBV4-1 and TRBJ2-1; 11 bases agree with TRBD2. This CDR3 region has 17 residues. Germline CDR1 MGHRA, CDR2 YSYEKL. The junction had 11 bases not matched to a gene; V was cut back by 1 base and J by 9 bases. The CDR3 is CASSQGLLAGGKVEQFF. In DNA form, the CDR3 reads TGCGCCAGCAGCCAAGGGCTCCTAGCGGGAGGTAAGGTTGAGCAGTTCTTC.

This clonotype was seen many times. The rearrangement uses TRBV5-1 and TRBJ2-2; D gene ambiguous. Trimming cost V 2 bases and J 4 bases, with 6 bases left between them. The germline gives CDR1 SGHRS, CDR2 YFSETQ. The CDR3 loop spans 13 amino acids. Here the CDR3 reads CASSFISTGELFF. Written as DNA, the CDR3 is TGCGCCAGCAGCTTTATAAGCACCGGGGAGCTGTTTTTT.

The genes are TRBV19 and TRBJ2-1; 10 nucleotides align to TRBD2. CDR1 is LNHDA and CDR2 is SQIVND in the germline V gene (reference sequence). This CDR3 is 15 amino acids long. Trimming removed 10 bases from V and 7 bases from J; junction bases left unmatched: 13. The CDR3 loop is CATSTGTSVGNEQFF. In DNA form, the CDR3 reads TGTGCCACCTCAACCGGGACTAGCGTGGGTAATGAGCAGTTCTTC.

This clonotype was seen only a few times. The rearrangement links TRBV15 to TRBJ1-6; no clear D gene. With 0 bases removed from V and 8 bases from J, the gap between germline ends came to 20 bases. The CDR3 extends over 18 amino acids. Germline V CDR1 and CDR2: LNHNV, YYDKDF (reference sequence). CDR3 nucleotide sequence: TGTGCCACCAGCAGAGATTACCCCTTCCAGAAGGTGGATTCACCCCTCCACTTT. Translation: CATSRDYPFQKVDSPLHF.

This clonotype showed up many times. The chain has TRBV20-1 and TRBJ2-3, with a possible D match to TRBD1 (6 bases). V shed 6 bases and J shed 2 bases, with 15 bases lying between them. Germline CDR1 is DFQATT and CDR2 is SNEGSKA (reference sequence). The CDR3 spans 14 residues. The chain's CDR3 is CSAIQGTPTDTQYF. The CDR3 region has the DNA TGCAGTGCCATACAGGGAACCCCCACAGATACGCAGTATTTT.

This clonotype was recorded a few times. V usage is TRBV13 and J usage is TRBJ2-2, with TRBD1 matching 7 bases. Trimming removed 5 bases from V and 5 bases from J; junction bases left unmatched: 17. Germline V gene lookup returns CDR1 PRHDT and CDR2 FYEKMQ (reference sequence). The CDR3 extends over 18 amino acids. CDR3 nucleotides: TGTGCCAGCAGCCCAGGCCCCGGGACAGCCCTTGGTACCGGGGAGCTGTTTTTT. Translation: CASSPGPGTALGTGELFF.

A few counts support this clonotype. The chain joins TRBV20-1 to TRBJ2-7; 10 bases line up with TRBD2. The CDR3 sequence is 15 residues long. Germline lookup yields CDR1 DFQATT and CDR2 SNEGSKA (reference sequence). V gave up 1 base and J gave up 2 bases; unmatched junction bases: 5. The CDR3 reads CSARARTSGTYEQYF. CDR3 coding DNA: TGCAGTGCTAGAGCCCGGACTAGCGGCACCTACGAGCAGTACTTC.

This clonotype has a count of ten or more. The chain is built from TRBV20-1 and TRBJ2-1, with 9 bases aligning to TRBD2. Trimming at V came to 7 bases and at J to 8 bases, leaving 18 bases not matched to a gene. CDR1 DFQATT and CDR2 SNEGSKA come from the germline V gene (reference sequence). The CDR3 covers 16 residues. The CDR3 sequence is CSEGKPLAGGPDEQFF. CDR3 DNA sequence: TGCAGTGAAGGGAAACCTCTTGCGGGAGGGCCCGATGAGCAGTTCTTC.

The sample holds a few counts of this clonotype. The chain couples TRBV28 to TRBJ2-7; tentative D call: TRBD2 (5 bases). V was shortened by 2 bases and J by 7 bases, with 21 bases between the two germline ends. The CDR3 is made up of 16 amino acids. Germline CDR1 and CDR2: MDHEN and SYDVKM. The CDR3 DNA is TGTGCCAGCAGTTTAAAAGGCCAGCCCCCATGGAGGGAGCAGTACTTC. This encodes CASSLKGQPPWREQYF.

Only a few counts were recorded for this clonotype. This chain links TRBV20-1 with TRBJ2-1, with 11 bases matching TRBD2. The trim removed 3 bases at V and 9 bases at J, leaving 13 bases unmatched. The CDR3 contains 16 residues. CDR1 is DFQATT, CDR2 SNEGSKA, per germline (reference sequence). The CDR3 spells CSASQVGLAGGGEQFF. The CDR3 DNA reads as TGCAGTGCTAGCCAAGTGGGGCTAGCGGGAGGTGGTGAGCAGTTCTTC.

The V gene is TRBV29-1, the J gene TRBJ2-1, with 8 bases that match TRBD2. V was clipped by 7 bases and J by 6 bases; unmatched bases: 8. This CDR3 is built from 13 residues. The germline gives CDR1 SQVTM, CDR2 ANQGSEA. CDR3 region: CSGSSGSFNEQFF. CDR3 nucleotides: TGCAGCGGGTCAAGCGGGAGTTTCAATGAGCAGTTCTTC.

This rearrangement joins TRBV6-1 to TRBJ2-3, with D possibly being TRBD1 (6 bases). CDR1 MNHNS and CDR2 SASEGT come from the germline V gene. The V and J ends lost 8 bases and 1 base respectively, with 19 bases between them. The CDR3 loop spans 16 amino acids. The CDR3 is CASLGAWVGGTDTQYF. DNA of the CDR3: TGTGCCAGCTTGGGGGCGTGGGTGGGGGGCACAGATACGCAGTATTTT.